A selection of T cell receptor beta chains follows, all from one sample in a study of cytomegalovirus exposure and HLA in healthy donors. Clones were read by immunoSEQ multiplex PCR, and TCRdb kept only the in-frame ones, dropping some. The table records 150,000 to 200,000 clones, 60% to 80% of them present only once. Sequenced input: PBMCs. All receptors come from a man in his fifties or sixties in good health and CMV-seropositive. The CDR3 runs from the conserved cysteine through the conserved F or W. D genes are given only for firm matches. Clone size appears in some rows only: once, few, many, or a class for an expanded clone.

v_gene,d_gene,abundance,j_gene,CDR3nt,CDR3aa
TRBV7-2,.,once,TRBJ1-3,TGTGCCAGCAGCCTCAGGGGAAACACCATATATTTT,CASSLRGNTIYF
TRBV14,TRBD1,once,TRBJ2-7,TGTGCCAGCAGCCAAACCGGGACAGGGCGTTACGAGCAGTACTTC,CASSQTGTGRYEQYF
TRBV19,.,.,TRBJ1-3,TGTGCCAGTAGTCCGGTAGTCCGAGCGACCTACTCTGGAAACACCATATATTTT,CASSPVVRATYSGNTIYF
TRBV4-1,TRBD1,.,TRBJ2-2,TGCGCCAGCGGGGGGGGAGGACAGGGGGTTACCGGGGAGCTGTTTTTT,CASGGGGQGVTGELFF
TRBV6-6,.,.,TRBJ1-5,TGTGCCAGCAGTTATCCTTCGGGTACCAATCAGCCCCAGCATTTT,CASSYPSGTNQPQHF
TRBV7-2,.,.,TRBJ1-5,TGTGCCAGCAGCTTAGATTCGGTGGCGGACAGCCCCCAGCATTTT,CASSLDSVADSPQHF
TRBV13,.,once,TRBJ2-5,TGTGCCAGCAGCCCTGGGCCAGAAGAGACCCAGTACTTC,CASSPGPEETQYF
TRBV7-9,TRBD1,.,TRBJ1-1,TGTGCCAGCGGGAACAGTCATACAAGGGGGCCTGAAGCTTTCTTT,CASGNSHTRGPEAFF
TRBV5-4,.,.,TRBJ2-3,TGTGCCAGCAGCCGACAATTACTGGGGGCGGCCACAGATACGCAGTATTTT,CASSRQLLGAATDTQYF
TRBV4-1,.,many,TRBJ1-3,TGCGCCAGCAGCCTGGAAGGGGATCTCTCTGGAAACACCATATATTTT,CASSLEGDLSGNTIYF
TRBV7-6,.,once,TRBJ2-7,TGTGCCAGCAGCAAGGGAGGGGGATTTGGGTACGAGCAGTACTTC,CASSKGGGFGYEQYF
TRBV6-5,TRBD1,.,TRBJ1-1,TGTGCCAGCAGAAGGACAGGGGCTGAAGCTTTCTTT,CASRRTGAEAFF
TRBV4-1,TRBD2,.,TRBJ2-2,TGCGCCAGCAGCCAACACCCGGGACTAGGAACCGGGGAGCTGTTTTTT,CASSQHPGLGTGELFF
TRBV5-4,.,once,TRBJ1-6,TGTGCCAGCAGCTTCAAGCGAGGGTCTAATTCACCCCTCCACTTT,CASSFKRGSNSPLHF
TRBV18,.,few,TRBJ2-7,TGTGCCAGCTCGCTAATTGGGTCTACAACTACCTACGAGCAGTACTTC,CASSLIGSTTTYEQYF
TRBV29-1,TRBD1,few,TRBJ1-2,TGCAGCGTTGAATTGGCAGGGGGGCACTATGGCTACACCTTC,CSVELAGGHYGYTF
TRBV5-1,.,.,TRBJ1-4,TGCGCCAGCAGCTTAGCTGCAACTAATGAAAAACTGTTTTTT,CASSLAATNEKLFF
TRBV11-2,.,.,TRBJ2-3,TGTGCCAGCAGGTTCGCAGATACGCAGTATTTT,CASRFADTQYF
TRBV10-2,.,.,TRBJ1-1,TGCGCCAGCAGTGTCTCAGGGATTCAAGCTTTCTTT,CASSVSGIQAFF
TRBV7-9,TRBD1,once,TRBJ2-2,TGTGCCAGCAGTGGAACCGGGACAGAAACCGGGGAGCTGTTTTTT,CASSGTGTETGELFF
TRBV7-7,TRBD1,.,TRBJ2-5,TGTGCCAGCAGCTTATTCGTTCGGGACAGGGGATGGACCCGCCTGGAGACCCAGTACTTC,CASSLFVRDRGWTRLETQYF
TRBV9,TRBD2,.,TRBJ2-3,TGTGCCAGCAGCGTTATGGGCGGGGGGTTAAGTACGCAGTATTTT,CASSVMGGGLSTQYF
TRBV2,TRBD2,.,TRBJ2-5,TGTGCCAGCAGTGGAGGGACTATACAAGAGACCCAGTACTTC,CASSGGTIQETQYF
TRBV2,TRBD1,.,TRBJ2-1,TGTGCCAGCTTTACGGGGGACAGGGGGATTTTGAATGAGCAGTTCTTC,CASFTGDRGILNEQFF
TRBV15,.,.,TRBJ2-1,TGTGCCACCAGCAGAGTCCGGGTCAATGAGCAGTTCTTC,CATSRVRVNEQFF
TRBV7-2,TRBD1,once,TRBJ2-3,TGTGCCAGCAGCTTAACAGGGGAAGGAAGCACAGATACGCAGTATTTT,CASSLTGEGSTDTQYF
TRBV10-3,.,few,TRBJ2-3,TGTGCCACGGAGGGGGGCGGGAGTAGCACAGATACGCAGTATTTT,CATEGGGSSTDTQYF
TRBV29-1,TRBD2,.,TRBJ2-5,TGCAGCGTTACCCCAGCGGGGGCTCCAGGGGAGACCCAGTACTTC,CSVTPAGAPGETQYF
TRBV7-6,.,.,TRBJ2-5,TGTGCCAGCAGCTTGACCCGCGGCGGGAAAGAGACCCAGTACTTC,CASSLTRGGKETQYF
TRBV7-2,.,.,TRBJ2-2,TGTGCCAGCGATGACAGGCCGAACACCGGGGAGCTGTTTTTT,CASDDRPNTGELFF
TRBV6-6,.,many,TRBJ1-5,TGTGCCAGCAGTTACGAGGGCGGGAGCAATCAGCCCCAGCATTTT,CASSYEGGSNQPQHF
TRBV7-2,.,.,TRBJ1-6,TGTGCCAGCAGCTTAGCAATAGGGAGCTCCTATAATTCACCCCTCCACTTT,CASSLAIGSSYNSPLHF
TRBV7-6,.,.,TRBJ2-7,TGTGCCAGCAGCTTAGGGGGACACACTCTCTCCTACGAGCAGTACTTC,CASSLGGHTLSYEQYF
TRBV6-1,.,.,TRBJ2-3,TGTGCCAGCAGGGCGGAGTTGGTCGAAACAGATACGCAGTATTTT,CASRAELVETDTQYF
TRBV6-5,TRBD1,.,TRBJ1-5,TGTGCCAGCAGCGAGGGACAGGGGAGCAATCAGCCCCAGCATTTT,CASSEGQGSNQPQHF
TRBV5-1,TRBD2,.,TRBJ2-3,TGCGCCAGTACTCCGGACGGGAGGGCTTCTAGCACAGATACGCAGTATTTT,CASTPDGRASSTDTQYF